This TCR beta chain stems from a study of T cell repertoires and leukemia-associated antigens. TCRdb ran MiXCR on the 5' RACE reads and lists one entry per CDR3 protein. The sample carries more than 8,000 distinct CDR3 sequences, 40% to 45% recorded once. V was pared by 7 bases and J by 0 bases, with 6 bases of the junction left unmatched. Germline assignment: CDR1 LNHDA and CDR2 SQIVND (reference sequence). CDR3 length: 15 amino acids. This clonotype was counted many times. Its antigen remains unidentified. This clonotype was obtained from a female donor in good health. The chain carries TRBV19 and TRBJ2-3; TRBD2 matches 8 bases. Sequences were obtained from CD3+ T cells sorted from blood and cultured. CDR3 amino acids: CASNPSGLSTDTQYF. The CDR3 DNA sequence: TGTGCCAGTAATCCTAGCGGGCTAAGCACAGATACGCAGTATTTT.